What follows describes a single T cell receptor (beta chain). The sample belongs to a study of blood T cell repertoires in COVID-19. Across the whole study: PBMCs, B-cell-depleted T cells, or T cells were the source of the cDNA or gDNA that made up the material.

The germline CDR1 and CDR2 sequences are SGHNT and YYREEE (reference sequence). This CDR3 is built from 15 residues. With V trimmed by 4 bases and J by 4 bases, 6 bases remained unmatched. The assay was immunoSEQ multiplex PCR, and TCRdb's table has in-frame clones only and misses some. Of roughly 60,000 clones in the sample, nearly 80% are singletons; the top ten hold 25%. The sample comprised peripheral blood. J is TRBJ2-7 and V is TRBV5-4; 12 bases are a match to TRBD1. This clonotype was obtained from a human donor in a cohort sampled during active COVID-19. The CDR3 reads CASSAGTGGAYEQYF. In DNA form, the CDR3 reads TGTGCCAGCAGCGCTGGGACAGGGGGCGCGTACGAGCAGTACTTC.